This T cell receptor beta chain was found in a study of blood T cells in healthy people across ages. General study results and limits: Lack of knowledge of donor CMV status possibly confounded expanded clonotype changes.

The CDR3 loop spans 15 amino acids. V shed 10 bases, J shed 4 bases, and the junction held 10 bases outside the gene matches. Germline-derived CDR1 and CDR2 are LNHDA and SQIVND (reference sequence). Healthy individuals of Caucasian origin from Russia, aged about 6 to 100, served as donors. RNA extraction gave at least 5 micrograms of total RNA per sample. On this clonotype itself: Its antigen is unknown.

Sample-barcoded 5' priming and a J-beta primer mix drove a second PCR of about 6 to 12 cycles. Through a template-switch adaptor with 12 random nucleotides, each cDNA molecule received a tag. TCRdb re-derived calls from the 5' RACE reads in MiXCR, one entry per CDR3 protein. The table has about 1.7 million distinct CDR3 sequences, approximately 30% seen once. The clonotype comes from a young woman in good health. The V and J genes are TRBV19 and TRBJ1-4, with 9 bases identical to TRBD1. The sequenced sample consisted of blood. The CDR3 sequence: CATQGTGRNNEKLFF. DNA for the CDR3: TGTGCCACTCAAGGGACAGGGAGGAATAATGAAAAACTGTTTTTT.